This T cell receptor (beta chain) was profiled in a study of blood T cell repertoires in COVID-19. In the original workflow: Nucleated cell number was recorded as an estimate derived from reference gene primer amplification. Libraries were prepared by immunoSEQ multiplex PCR; TCRdb keeps only in-frame clonotypes and omits some of them. The V and J calls and the clone size are those of that table, but D and trimming were determined from the DNA. The table shows about 78,000 clones, with over 75% occurring only once. This CDR3 has 15 residues. V was clipped by 6 bases and J by 5 bases, with 19 bases between them. The germline gives CDR1 LNHDA, CDR2 SQIVND (reference sequence).

The source of this sequence is a human donor in a cohort sampled during active COVID-19. V and J are TRBV19 and TRBJ1-2; possibly TRBD1 for D (6 bases). Sequencing used peripheral blood. CDR3 DNA sequence: TGTGCCAGTAGGCAGACGTGGGGGCAGGTTTATGGCTACACCTTC. Its protein product is CASRQTWGQVYGYTF. The variable domain in full, with the rest retrieved from reference TRBV19 and TRBJ1-2, is DGGITQSPKYLFRKEGQNVTLSCEQNLNHDAMYWYRQDPGQGLRLIYYSQIVNDFQKGDIAEGYSVSREKKESFPLTVTSAQKNPTAFYLCASRQTWGQVYGYTFGSGTRLTVV.